The text below deals with one T cell receptor (beta chain). What it binds is unknown. The entry originates in a study of immune evolution from preneoplasia to lung adenocarcinoma. Resections took place in Japan or China from about 2014 to 2018. Findings and limits, study-wide: Later-stage lesions appeared to have more T cells, more diversity, less clonality.

V gave up 6 bases and J gave up 5 bases, with 24 bases separating them. CDR3 length: 16 amino acids. The germline CDR1 and CDR2 sequences are SGHRS and YFSETQ. TCRdb's table, derived via immunoSEQ multiplex PCR, lists solely in-frame clones and lacks some. The table has about 8,800 clones, around 80% seen once. V is TRBV5-1 and J is TRBJ2-7; D may be TRBD2 (5 bases). The sequencing input was FFPE lung adenocarcinoma in situ tissue. This receptor was taken from a person in their sixties or seventies with lung adenocarcinoma. This CDR3 is CASTFAFGNPGNEQYF. The CDR3 DNA reads TGCGCCAGCACTTTTGCATTCGGCAATCCGGGAAACGAGCAGTACTTC.